This T cell receptor (beta chain) appears in the sequencing data of a study of beta chain features in type 1 diabetes. Looking at the study overall: Age and gender were similar between patients and healthy donors, as were cell yields. All samples yielded some 100,000,000 examined sorted cells.

The study reverse transcribed the entire isolated RNA, so it sequenced expressed TCRB transcripts. The repertoire was sequenced with immunoSEQ multiplex PCR; TCRdb's copy has only in-frame clones and lacks some. The sample holds 150,000 to 170,000 clones, approximately 10% seen once. A word on this clone: Its antigen is unidentified.

Study-wide results and limits: Within the patient group, naive, central memory and Treg TCRB repertoires appeared more similar to each other than within healthy donors. PCR may have favored shorter templates equally in patients and controls. Patients with Type 1 diabetes showed moderately but significantly shorter TCRB CDR3s in all four CD4+ subsets.

This clonotype originated in a man aged 25 to 40 with type 1 diabetes. Source material: central memory CD4+ T cells from blood.

CDR3 sequence: CASSLGLADIQETQYF. DNA for the CDR3: TGTGCCAGCAGCCTAGGACTAGCGGATATACAAGAGACCCAGTACTTC. V is TRBV9 and J is TRBJ2-5, with TRBD2 matching over 10 bases. Germline CDR1 and CDR2: SGDLS and YYNGEE. Trimming took 4 bases from V and 2 from J; bases not matched to a gene: 8. CDR3 length equals 16 residues.